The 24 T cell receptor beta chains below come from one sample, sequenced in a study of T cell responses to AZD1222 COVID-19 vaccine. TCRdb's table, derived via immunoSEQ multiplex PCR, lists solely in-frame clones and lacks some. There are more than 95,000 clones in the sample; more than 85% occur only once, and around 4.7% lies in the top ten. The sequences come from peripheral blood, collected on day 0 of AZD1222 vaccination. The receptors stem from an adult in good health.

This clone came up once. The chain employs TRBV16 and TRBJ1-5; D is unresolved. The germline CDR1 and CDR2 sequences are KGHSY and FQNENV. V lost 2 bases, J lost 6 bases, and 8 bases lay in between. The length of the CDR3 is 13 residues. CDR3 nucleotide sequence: TGTGCCAGCAGCCAAAGTACGAGTCAGCCCCAGCATTTT. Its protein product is CASSQSTSQPQHF.

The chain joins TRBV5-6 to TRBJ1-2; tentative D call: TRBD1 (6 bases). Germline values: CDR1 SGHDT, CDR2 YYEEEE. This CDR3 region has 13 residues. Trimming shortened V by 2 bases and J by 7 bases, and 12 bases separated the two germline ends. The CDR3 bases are TGTGCCAGCAGCTTAAATACAGGGTTTGGCTACACCTTC. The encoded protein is CASSLNTGFGYTF.

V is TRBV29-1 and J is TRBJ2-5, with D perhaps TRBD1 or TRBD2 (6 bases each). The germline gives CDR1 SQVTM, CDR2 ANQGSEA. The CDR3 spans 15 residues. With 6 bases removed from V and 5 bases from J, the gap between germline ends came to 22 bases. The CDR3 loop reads CSVTTGPGVRETQYF. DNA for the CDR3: TGCAGCGTAACAACAGGGCCGGGAGTGAGGGAGACCCAGTACTTC.

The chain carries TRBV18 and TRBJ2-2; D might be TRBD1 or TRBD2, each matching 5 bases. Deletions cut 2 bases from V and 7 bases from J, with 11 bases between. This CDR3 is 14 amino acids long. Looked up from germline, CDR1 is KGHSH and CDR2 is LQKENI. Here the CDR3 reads CASSPVGTDGELFF. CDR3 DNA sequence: TGTGCCAGCTCACCAGTCGGGACCGACGGGGAGCTGTTTTTT.

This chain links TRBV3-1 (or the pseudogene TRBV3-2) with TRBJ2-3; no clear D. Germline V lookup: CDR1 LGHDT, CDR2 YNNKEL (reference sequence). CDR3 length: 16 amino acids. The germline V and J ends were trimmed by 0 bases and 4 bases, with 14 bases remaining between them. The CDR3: CASSQDLGGVADTQYF. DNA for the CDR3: TGTGCCAGCAGCCAAGATTTGGGTGGGGTAGCAGATACGCAGTATTTT.

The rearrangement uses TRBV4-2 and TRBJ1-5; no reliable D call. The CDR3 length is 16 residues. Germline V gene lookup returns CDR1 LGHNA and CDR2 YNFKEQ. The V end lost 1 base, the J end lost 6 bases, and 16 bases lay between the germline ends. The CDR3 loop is CASSQVLGRLGQPQHF. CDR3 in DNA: TGTGCCAGCAGCCAAGTTCTAGGGCGGCTGGGTCAGCCCCAGCATTTT.

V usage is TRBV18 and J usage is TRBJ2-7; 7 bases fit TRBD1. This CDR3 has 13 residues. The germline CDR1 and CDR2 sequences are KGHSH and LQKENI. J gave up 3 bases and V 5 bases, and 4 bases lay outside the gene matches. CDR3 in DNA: TGTGCCAGCTCAGACGGGACAGACTACGAGCAGTACTTC. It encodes CASSDGTDYEQYF.

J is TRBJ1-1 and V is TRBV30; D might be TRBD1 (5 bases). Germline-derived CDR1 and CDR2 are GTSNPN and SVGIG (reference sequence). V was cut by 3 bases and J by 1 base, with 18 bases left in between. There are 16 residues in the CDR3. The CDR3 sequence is CAWSSLEGTWNTEAFF. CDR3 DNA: TGTGCCTGGAGCTCGCTTGAAGGGACGTGGAACACTGAAGCTTTCTTT.

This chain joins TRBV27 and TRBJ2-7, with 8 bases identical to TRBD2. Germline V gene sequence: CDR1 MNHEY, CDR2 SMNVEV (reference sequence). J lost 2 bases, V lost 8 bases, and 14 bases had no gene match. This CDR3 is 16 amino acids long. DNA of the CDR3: TGTGCCAGCCCCTCGGGGGGGTCTCCATCTACCTACGAGCAGTACTTC. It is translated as CASPSGGSPSTYEQYF.

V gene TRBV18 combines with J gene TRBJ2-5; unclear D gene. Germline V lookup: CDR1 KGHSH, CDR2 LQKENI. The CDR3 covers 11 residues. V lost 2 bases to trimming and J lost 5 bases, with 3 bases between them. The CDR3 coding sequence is TGTGCCAGCTCACCATCGGAGACCCAGTACTTC. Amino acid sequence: CASSPSETQYF.

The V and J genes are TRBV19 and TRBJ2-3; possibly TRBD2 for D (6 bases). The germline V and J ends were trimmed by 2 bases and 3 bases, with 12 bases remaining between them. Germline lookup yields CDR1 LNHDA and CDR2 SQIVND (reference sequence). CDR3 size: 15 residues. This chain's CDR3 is CASSINQAGTDTQYF. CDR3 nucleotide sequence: TGTGCCAGTAGTATAAACCAGGCGGGAACAGATACGCAGTATTTT.

CDR3 bases: TGTGCCAGCAGTGACAGGCTATATAATTCACCCCTCCACTTT. This gives the protein CASSDRLYNSPLHF. The rearrangement links TRBV2 to TRBJ1-6; D uncertain. Trimming took 3 bases from V and 4 from J, leaving 7 bases between them. Germline V gene sequence: CDR1 SNHLY, CDR2 FYNNEI. This CDR3 spans 14 amino acids.

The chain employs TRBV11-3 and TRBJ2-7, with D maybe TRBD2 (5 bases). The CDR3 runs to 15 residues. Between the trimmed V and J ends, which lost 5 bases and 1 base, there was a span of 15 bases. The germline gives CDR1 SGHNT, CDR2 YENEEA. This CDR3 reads CASSRGPDPSYEQYF. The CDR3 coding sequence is TGTGCCAGCAGCCGCGGGCCAGACCCTTCCTACGAGCAGTACTTC.

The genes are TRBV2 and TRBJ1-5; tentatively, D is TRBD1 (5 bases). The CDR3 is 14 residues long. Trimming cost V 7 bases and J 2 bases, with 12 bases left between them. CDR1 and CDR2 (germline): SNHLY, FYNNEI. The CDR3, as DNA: TGTGCCAGCACCTACGACAGCGGCAATCAGCCCCAGCATTTT. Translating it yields CASTYDSGNQPQHF.

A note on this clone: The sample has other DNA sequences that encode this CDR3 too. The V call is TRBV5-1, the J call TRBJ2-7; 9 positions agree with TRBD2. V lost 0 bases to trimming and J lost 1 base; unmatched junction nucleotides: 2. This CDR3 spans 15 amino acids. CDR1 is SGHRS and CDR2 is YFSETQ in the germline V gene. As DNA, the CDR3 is TGCGCCAGCAGCTTGGTCGCGGGAGGGTCCTACGAGCAGTACTTC. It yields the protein CASSLVAGGSYEQYF.

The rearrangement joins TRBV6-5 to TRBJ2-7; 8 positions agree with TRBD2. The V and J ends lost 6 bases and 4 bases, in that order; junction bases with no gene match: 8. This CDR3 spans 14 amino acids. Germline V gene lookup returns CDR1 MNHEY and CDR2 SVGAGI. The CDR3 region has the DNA TGTGCCAGCAGCCGCGGACTAGCTGAGTACGAGCAGTACTTC. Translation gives CASSRGLAEYEQYF.

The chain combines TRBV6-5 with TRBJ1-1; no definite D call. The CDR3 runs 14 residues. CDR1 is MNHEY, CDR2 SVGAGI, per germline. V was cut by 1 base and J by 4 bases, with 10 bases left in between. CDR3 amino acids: CASSYYQTSTEAFF. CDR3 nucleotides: TGTGCCAGCAGTTACTACCAGACCAGCACTGAAGCTTTCTTT.

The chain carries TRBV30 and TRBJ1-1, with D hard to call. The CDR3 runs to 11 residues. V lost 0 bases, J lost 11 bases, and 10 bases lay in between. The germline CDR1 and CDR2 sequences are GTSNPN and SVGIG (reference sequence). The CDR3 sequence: CAWSVRGRAFF. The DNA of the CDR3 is TGTGCCTGGAGTGTACGAGGGCGGGCTTTCTTT.

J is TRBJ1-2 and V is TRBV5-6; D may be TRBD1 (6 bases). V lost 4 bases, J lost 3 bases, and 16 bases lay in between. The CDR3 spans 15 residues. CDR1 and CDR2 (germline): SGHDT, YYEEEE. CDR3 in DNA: TGTGCCAGCAGCCGTCGGGGCCGGACAGACTATGGCTACACCTTC. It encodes CASSRRGRTDYGYTF.

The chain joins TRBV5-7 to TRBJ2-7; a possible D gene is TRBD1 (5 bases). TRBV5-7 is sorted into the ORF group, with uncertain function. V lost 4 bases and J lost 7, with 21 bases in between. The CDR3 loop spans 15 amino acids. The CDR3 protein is CASSVRPSRGREQYF. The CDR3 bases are TGTGCCAGCAGCGTACGGCCAAGTAGGGGAAGAGAGCAGTACTTC.

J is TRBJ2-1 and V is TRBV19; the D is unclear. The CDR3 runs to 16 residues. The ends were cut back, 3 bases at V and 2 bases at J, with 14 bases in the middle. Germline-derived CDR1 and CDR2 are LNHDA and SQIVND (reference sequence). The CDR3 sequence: CASSIRAGFAYNEQFF. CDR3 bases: TGTGCCAGTAGTATTCGGGCAGGTTTCGCCTACAATGAGCAGTTCTTC.

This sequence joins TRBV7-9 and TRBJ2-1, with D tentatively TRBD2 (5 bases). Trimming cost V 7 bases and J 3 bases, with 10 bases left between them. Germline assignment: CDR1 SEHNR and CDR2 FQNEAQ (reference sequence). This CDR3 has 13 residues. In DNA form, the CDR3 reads TGTGCCAGCACCGACGGGGTCTACAATGAGCAGTTCTTC. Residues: CASTDGVYNEQFF.

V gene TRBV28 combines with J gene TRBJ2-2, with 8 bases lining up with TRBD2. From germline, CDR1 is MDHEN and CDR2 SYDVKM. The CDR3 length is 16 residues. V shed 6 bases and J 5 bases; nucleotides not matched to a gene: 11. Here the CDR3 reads CASRSERERNTGELFF. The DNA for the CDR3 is TGTGCCAGCAGGTCTGAGCGGGAGCGAAATACCGGGGAGCTGTTTTTT.

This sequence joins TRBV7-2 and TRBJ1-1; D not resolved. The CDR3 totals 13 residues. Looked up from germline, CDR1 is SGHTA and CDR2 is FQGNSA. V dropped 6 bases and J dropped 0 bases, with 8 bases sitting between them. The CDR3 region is CASSQPVNTEAFF. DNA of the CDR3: TGTGCCAGCAGTCAGCCCGTGAACACTGAAGCTTTCTTT.